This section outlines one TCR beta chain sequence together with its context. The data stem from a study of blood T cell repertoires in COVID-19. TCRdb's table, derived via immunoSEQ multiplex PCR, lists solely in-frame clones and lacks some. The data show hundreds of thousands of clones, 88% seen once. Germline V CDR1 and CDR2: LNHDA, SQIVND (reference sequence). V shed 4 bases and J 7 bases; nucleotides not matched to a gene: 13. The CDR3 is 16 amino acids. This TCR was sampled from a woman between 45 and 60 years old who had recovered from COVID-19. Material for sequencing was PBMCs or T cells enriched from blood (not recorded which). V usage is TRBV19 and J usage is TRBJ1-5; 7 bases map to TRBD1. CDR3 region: CASSTGQVRRGQPQHF. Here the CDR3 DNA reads TGTGCCAGTAGTACCGGACAGGTTAGGAGGGGACAGCCCCAGCATTTT.